The next 10 T cell receptor beta chains were all read from a single sample in a study of blood T cell repertoires in COVID-19. Generated by immunoSEQ multiplex PCR, the TCRdb table keeps only in-frame clones and is missing some. This repertoire shows 250,000 or so clones, roughly 82% found once; its top ten account for 2% to 2.5%. Sequencing input: PBMCs or T cells enriched from blood (not recorded which). These TCRs come from a woman in her 50s who had recovered from COVID-19.

CDR3 residues: CAGEQGGRRGEQFF. CDR3 nucleotide sequence: TGTGCCGGAGAACAGGGGGGACGGCGCGGGGAGCAGTTCTTC. The chain links TRBV28 to TRBJ2-1, with 8 bases identical to TRBD1. Germline V gives CDR1 MDHEN, CDR2 SYDVKM. The CDR3 runs to 14 residues. The J segment lost 10 bases and the V segment lost 11 bases, leaving 16 bases of the junction unmatched.

The rearrangement joins TRBV19 to TRBJ1-1, with no clear D. The CDR3 consists of 14 residues. Looked up from germline, CDR1 is LNHDA and CDR2 is SQIVND (reference sequence). V gave up 7 bases and J gave up 10 bases, with 22 bases separating them. The CDR3 nucleotides read TGTGCCAGTAAGCGGCAGTCACTGAGCGGGCGAGCTTTCTTT. This translates into CASKRQSLSGRAFF.

The chain joins TRBV24-1 to TRBJ2-2; 8 bases match TRBD1. This CDR3 contains 15 residues. Germline assignment: CDR1 KGHDR and CDR2 SFDVKD. Unmatched junction bases numbered 10, after V lost 9 bases and J lost 5 bases. This CDR3 reads CATRPGTGFTGELFF. CDR3 sequence (DNA): TGTGCCACCCGTCCCGGGACAGGCTTTACCGGGGAGCTGTTTTTT.

On this clone itself: The junction and the germline gene differ at one end; a read error may be behind it. The chain recombines TRBV6-1 with TRBJ2-7, with D possibly being TRBD2 (5 bases). Germline-derived CDR1 and CDR2 are MNHNS and SASEGT. The CDR3 runs 15 residues. CDR3 nucleotides: TGTGCCAGCAGGGAAGGGTCTTTCGGGATTTACGAGCAGTACTTC. Its protein is CASREGSFGIYEQYF.

The V gene is TRBV6-2 or TRBV6-3, the J gene TRBJ2-3; D perhaps matches TRBD2 (7 bases). Trimming pared 2 bases from V and 2 bases from J, leaving 11 bases between. The length of the CDR3 is 15 residues. Per germline, CDR1 MNHEY and CDR2 SVGEGT. Written as DNA, the CDR3 is TGTGCCAGCAGTTACAAGGGGGGGCCCACAGATACGCAGTATTTT. Translated: CASSYKGGPTDTQYF.

In its sample, this clone was seen once. This sequence joins TRBV2 and TRBJ2-7, with TRBD2 identical over 9 bases. V trimming: 3 bases; J trimming: 2 bases; junction bases outside the gene matches: 8. The CDR3 consists of 16 residues. CDR1 SNHLY and CDR2 FYNNEI come from the germline V gene. The DNA of the CDR3 is TGTGCCAGCAGTGATATCCGGCTAGCGGGGACCTACGAGCAGTACTTC. As protein: CASSDIRLAGTYEQYF.

The chain is built from TRBV13 and TRBJ2-3; 13 bases map to TRBD2. Germline V gene data show CDR1 as PRHDT and CDR2 as FYEKMQ (reference sequence). Trimming took 3 bases from V and 0 from J; bases not matched to a gene: 6. The CDR3 totals 18 residues. DNA for the CDR3: TGTGCCAGCAGCTTGACTAGCGGGGGGCGATCGAGCACAGATACGCAGTATTTT. This gives the protein CASSLTSGGRSSTDTQYF.

The CDR3 is CASRRGQVLTGNTIYF. CDR3 sequence (DNA): TGTGCCAGTAGACGGGGACAGGTATTGACTGGAAACACCATATATTTT. The J gene is TRBJ1-3, the V gene TRBV19, with 8 bases identical to TRBD1. Unmatched junction bases numbered 9, after V lost 6 bases and J lost 2 bases. The V gene's germline CDR1 is LNHDA and CDR2 SQIVND (reference sequence). CDR3 length equals 16 residues.

The J gene is TRBJ1-5, the V gene TRBV6-2 or TRBV6-3; unclear D gene. Germline V lookup: CDR1 MNHEY, CDR2 SVGEGT. The CDR3 covers 15 residues. The V gene lost 4 bases and the J gene lost 0 bases, with 10 bases spanning the gap. CDR3 region: CASSWGGNSNQPQHF. The CDR3 DNA reads as TGTGCCAGCAGTTGGGGAGGGAATAGCAATCAGCCCCAGCATTTT.

The chain links TRBV5-5 to TRBJ1-1; TRBD1 is a possible D gene (6 bases). In germline, CDR1 is SGHKS, CDR2 YYEKEE (reference sequence). The CDR3 length is 14 residues. V gave up 2 bases and J gave up 5 bases, with 13 bases separating them. CDR3 nucleotide sequence: TGTGCCAGCAGCTTCCAGGGGCGAGGGACTGAAGCTTTCTTT. This sequence encodes CASSFQGRGTEAFF.